The T cell receptor beta chain described here comes from a study of blood T cell repertoires in COVID-19. Across the study: Samples came from the United States, Italy and Spain, spanning acute and convalescent COVID-19.

This CDR3 is built from 16 residues. Germline V gene data show CDR1 as SEHNR and CDR2 as FQNEAQ (reference sequence). V trimming: 8 bases; J trimming: 10 bases; junction bases outside the gene matches: 13. As processed by the authors: Amplification of reference gene primers was used by the study to estimate nucleated cell counts. Only in-frame clones appear in the TCRdb table, and some are missing; sequencing was by immunoSEQ multiplex PCR. Clonal size and the V and J genes are those of that table, whereas D and trimming came from the DNA. The sample carries 300,000 to 400,000 clones, 88% recorded once. The study drew participants aged about 18 to 95 years from some 24 US areas. Cohort 3 donors were reported recovered after two negative PCRs, clearance, or symptom resolution.

The sample was PBMCs or T cells enriched from blood (not recorded which). This receptor was taken from a woman under 30 who had recovered from COVID-19. The chain is built from TRBV7-9 and TRBJ1-6; 11 bases are shared with TRBD1. CDR3 sequence (DNA): TGTGCCAGCGCAATCGCCTCGGGACAGGGGGGCTCACCCCTCCACTTT. It is translated as CASAIASGQGGSPLHF.